These 25 T cell receptor beta chains were all obtained from the same sample, sequenced in a study of chemoradiotherapy in HPV16-positive cancers. Only in-frame clones appear in the TCRdb table, and some are missing; sequencing was by immunoSEQ multiplex PCR. The table shows approximately 7,700 clones, with about 88% occurring only once. The sample consisted of tumor tissue, taken from a patient who underwent chemoradiotherapy. These receptors all come from a human donor with HPV-associated anogenital cancer.

This chain joins TRBV28 and TRBJ2-7, with TRBD1 matching over 8 bases. The V gene's germline CDR1 is MDHEN and CDR2 SYDVKM. The CDR3 loop spans 13 amino acids. Trimming removed 6 bases from V and 8 bases from J; junction bases left unmatched: 9. CDR3 amino acids: CASSRTGRPKQYV. CDR3 DNA sequence: TGTGCCAGCAGCCGGACAGGGAGACCCAAGCAGTACGTC.

This chain links TRBV5-1 with TRBJ1-1; 8 positions agree with TRBD1. The V gene end was trimmed by 7 bases and the J gene end by 4 bases; junction bases not matched to a gene: 9. Germline assignment: CDR1 SGHRS and CDR2 YFSETQ. The CDR3 has 14 amino acids. The CDR3 is CASRAQGVLTEAFF. CDR3 bases: TGCGCCAGCCGCGCACAGGGGGTTCTCACTGAAGCTTTCTTT.

This clone appeared once. V gene TRBV11-2 combines with J gene TRBJ2-5; D is perhaps TRBD2 (7 bases). The germline V gene encodes CDR1 SGHAT and CDR2 FQNNGV. V dropped 4 bases and J dropped 3 bases, with 15 bases sitting between them. The CDR3 runs 15 residues. Written as DNA, the CDR3 is TGTGCCAGCAGCTCAAGGGGGGGGGTAGAAGAGACCCAGTACTTC. As protein: CASSSRGGVEETQYF. Based on the CDR3 plus reference TRBV11-2 and TRBJ2-5, the full variable domain is EAGVAQSPRYKIIEKRQSVAFWCNPISGHATLYWYQQILGQGPKLLIQFQNNGVVDDSQLPKDRFSAERLKGVDSTLKIQPAKLEDSAVYLCASSSRGGVEETQYFGPGTRLLVL.

A word on this clone: The germline gene is not matched at one end of the junction; a read error may be the cause. Other DNA sequences in the same sample also yield this CDR3. J is TRBJ2-2 and V is TRBV4-1; D possibly corresponds to TRBD1 (6 bases). The CDR3 runs 16 residues. Germline V lookup: CDR1 MGHRA, CDR2 YSYEKL. CDR3 loop: CASSQDWGRSAGELFF. The DNA of the CDR3 is TGCGCCAGTAGCCAAGACTGGGGGCGGTCGGCCGGGGAGCTGTTTTTT.

The chain employs TRBV2 and TRBJ1-5; TRBD1 matches 9 bases. The V segment lost 4 bases and the J segment 2 bases; nucleotides outside the gene matches: 3. There are 15 residues in the CDR3. Germline-derived CDR1 and CDR2 are SNHLY and FYNNEI. The CDR3: CASSADRGGNQPQHF. The CDR3 DNA is TGTGCCAGCAGTGCGGACAGGGGAGGCAATCAGCCCCAGCATTTT.

The rearrangement uses TRBV6-1 and TRBJ2-7; D is perhaps TRBD2 (6 bases). This CDR3 is built from 13 residues. Trimming cost V 4 bases and J 7 bases, with 14 bases left between them. The germline gives CDR1 MNHNS, CDR2 SASEGT. The CDR3 bases are TGTGCCAGCAGTGGGGGGGTACCGCGAGAGCAGTACGTC. Its translation is CASSGGVPREQYV.

V and J are TRBV11-1 and TRBJ2-7; 8 nucleotides line up with TRBD2. Germline V gene sequence: CDR1 SGHAT, CDR2 FQDESV (reference sequence). V was clipped by 5 bases and J by 3 bases; unmatched bases: 12. The CDR3 runs 16 residues. This CDR3 is CASSPNGLADYYEQYF. In nucleotides, the CDR3 is TGTGCCAGCAGCCCCAATGGACTAGCAGATTACTACGAGCAGTACTTC.

The J gene is TRBJ1-2, the V gene TRBV2; 12 nucleotides align to TRBD1. The germline V gene has CDR1 SNHLY and CDR2 FYNNEI. The V segment lost 5 bases and the J segment 5 bases; nucleotides outside the gene matches: 9. CDR3 length: 16 residues. CDR3 sequence reads: CASSLTKGQGAYGYTF. The CDR3 DNA sequence: TGTGCCAGCAGTCTAACCAAGGGACAGGGGGCGTATGGCTACACCTTC.

The chain employs TRBV9 and TRBJ2-1; 9 nucleotides match TRBD1. Germline assignment: CDR1 SGDLS and CDR2 YYNGEE. The CDR3 totals 13 residues. With 4 bases clipped from V and 9 bases from J, the junction kept 5 bases outside the gene matches. The CDR3 sequence is CASSRQGGGEQFF. The CDR3 coding sequence is TGTGCCAGCAGCCGACAGGGGGGAGGTGAGCAGTTCTTC.

V usage is TRBV30 and J usage is TRBJ1-4; D gene ambiguous. There are 14 residues in the CDR3. With 0 bases removed from V and 5 bases from J, the gap between germline ends came to 10 bases. Germline CDR1 and CDR2: GTSNPN and SVGIG (reference sequence). CDR3 in amino acids: CAWSVPGTNEKLFF. CDR3 coding DNA: TGTGCCTGGAGTGTACCAGGAACCAATGAAAAACTGTTTTTT.

This chain uses TRBV20-1 with TRBJ2-5; 7 bases match TRBD1. The CDR3 is 9 amino acids. Germline V gene sequence: CDR1 DFQATT, CDR2 SNEGSKA (reference sequence). Trimming at V came to 5 bases and at J to 9 bases, leaving 0 bases not matched to a gene. This CDR3 is CSAGQAQYF. CDR3 nucleotides: TGCAGTGCTGGACAGGCCCAGTACTTC.

The chain combines TRBV29-1 with TRBJ1-3; D perhaps matches TRBD1 (6 bases). The V end lost 5 bases, the J end lost 4 bases, and 21 bases lay between the germline ends. The CDR3 totals 16 residues. CDR1 and CDR2 from the germline V gene are SQVTM and ANQGSEA. The CDR3 reads CSVSPSSGGKGNTIYF. CDR3 in DNA: TGCAGCGTTAGCCCTTCATCTGGGGGCAAGGGAAACACCATATATTTT.

This clone has just one count. V is TRBV7-2 and J is TRBJ2-5; D may be TRBD2 (5 bases). V was pared by 3 bases and J by 5 bases, with 16 bases between. The germline V gene encodes CDR1 SGHTA and CDR2 FQGNSA. The CDR3 covers 15 residues. CDR3 in DNA: TGTGCCAGCAGCTTCGTGGGAGTATCCGGCGAGACCCAGTACTTC. This codes for CASSFVGVSGETQYF.

The rearrangement links TRBV18 to TRBJ1-1; D is ambiguous. Per germline, CDR1 KGHSH and CDR2 LQKENI. V lost 8 bases, J lost 4 bases, and 20 bases lay in between. This CDR3 spans 15 amino acids. CDR3 DNA sequence: TGTGCCAGCGTACCCCAGGCGGACGGAAGCACTGAAGCTTTCTTT. Translated, it gives CASVPQADGSTEAFF.

The chain joins TRBV2 to TRBJ2-5; weak D call: TRBD2 (6 bases). Germline lookup yields CDR1 SNHLY and CDR2 FYNNEI. This CDR3 is 14 amino acids long. Trimming removed 6 bases from V and 3 bases from J, with 14 bases in between. The CDR3 DNA is TGTGCCAGCAGGAGCAGGGACTCAAAAGAGACCCAGTACTTC. This sequence encodes CASRSRDSKETQYF.

The chain carries TRBV2 and TRBJ2-7; D is uncertain. Deletions cut 3 bases from V and 2 bases from J, with 11 bases between. From germline, CDR1 is SNHLY and CDR2 FYNNEI. The CDR3 totals 14 residues. Here the CDR3 DNA reads TGTGCCAGCAGTGAGGAGCGAATAACCTACGAGCAGTACTTC. It yields the protein CASSEERITYEQYF.

This chain links TRBV4-2 with TRBJ2-1; possible D gene TRBD2, 5 bases. Trimming left V 0 bases short and J 3 bases short, with 15 bases between. CDR1 and CDR2 from the germline V gene are LGHNA and YNFKEQ. This CDR3 has 17 amino acids. CDR3 bases: TGTGCCAGCAGCCAAGATGACTTGGGAGTGAACTACAATGAGCAGTTCTTC. Its protein is CASSQDDLGVNYNEQFF.

This chain connects TRBV6-5 to TRBJ1-2; the D is unclear. V gave up 0 bases and J gave up 4 bases, with 6 bases separating them. Germline CDR1 reads MNHEY; CDR2 reads SVGAGI. The CDR3 is made up of 13 amino acids. The CDR3 protein is CASSYSSVYGYTF. In DNA form, the CDR3 reads TGTGCCAGCAGTTACTCCAGTGTCTATGGCTACACCTTC.

The gene calls are TRBV30 and TRBJ1-5; D is ambiguous. Trimming shortened V by 4 bases and J by 1 base, and 8 bases separated the two germline ends. Germline V lookup: CDR1 GTSNPN, CDR2 SVGIG (reference sequence). The CDR3 runs 13 residues. CDR3 coding DNA: TGTGCCTGGACGGAAGGCAGCAATCAGCCCCAGCATTTT. This codes for CAWTEGSNQPQHF.

The gene calls are TRBV18 and TRBJ1-1; D unresolved. Germline values: CDR1 KGHSH, CDR2 LQKENI. CDR3 length equals 17 residues. V was pared by 2 bases and J by 3 bases, with 19 bases between. CDR3 DNA sequence: TGTGCCAGCTCACCAGGCGGAGGGATAAAGCTCGACACTGAAGCTTTCTTT. Protein: CASSPGGGIKLDTEAFF. The variable domain in full, completed from reference TRBV18 and TRBJ1-1, reads NAGVMQNPRHLVRRRGQEARLRCSPMKGHSHVYWYRQLPEEGLKFMVYLQKENIIDESGMPKERFSAEFPKEGPSILRIQQVVRGDSAAYFCASSPGGGIKLDTEAFFGQGTRLTVV.

The V and J genes are TRBV7-9 and TRBJ1-2; 7 nucleotides agree with TRBD1. The CDR3 length is 15 residues. The germline V gene has CDR1 SEHNR and CDR2 FQNEAQ (reference sequence). J was trimmed by 8 bases and V by 4 bases; bases with no gene match: 13. CDR3 bases: TGTGCCAGCAGCTCCCTCGACAGGGTTGAATCGGGCTACACCTTC. Translating gives CASSSLDRVESGYTF.

The CDR3 protein is CASSLATGVFYTGELFF. CDR3 DNA sequence: TGCGCCAGCAGCTTGGCCACAGGGGTTTTCTACACCGGGGAGCTGTTTTTT. This chain links TRBV5-1 with TRBJ2-2; 7 nucleotides agree with TRBD1. Losses at the gene ends were 0 bases for V and 3 bases for J; bases not matched to a gene: 8. Germline assignment: CDR1 SGHRS and CDR2 YFSETQ. The CDR3 totals 17 residues.

The rearrangement uses TRBV5-4 and TRBJ1-1, with TRBD1 identical over 7 bases. The CDR3 is 17 residues long. Germline values: CDR1 SGHNT, CDR2 YYREEE (reference sequence). J gave up 4 bases and V 0 bases, and 12 bases lay outside the gene matches. The CDR3 is CASSLAGGGALATEAFF. Here the CDR3 DNA reads TGTGCCAGCAGCTTGGCGGGAGGGGGCGCTTTGGCCACTGAAGCTTTCTTT.

This clone was recorded a few times. This chain connects TRBV7-2 to TRBJ2-7; perhaps TRBD2 as D (6 bases). The CDR3 loop spans 13 amino acids. Germline assignment: CDR1 SGHTA and CDR2 FQGNSA. V was clipped by 5 bases and J by 4 bases, with 12 bases between them. The CDR3 region has the DNA TGTGCCAGCAGCCCCAGTGCGGGATACGAGCAGTACGTC. This encodes CASSPSAGYEQYV.

The chain combines TRBV5-1 with TRBJ1-1, with 8 bases fitting TRBD1. Germline V gives CDR1 SGHRS, CDR2 YFSETQ. The CDR3 sequence is 14 residues long. The trim removed 4 bases at V and 1 base at J, leaving 3 bases unmatched. CDR3 DNA: TGCGCCAGCAGCACCGGACAGGGGAACACTGAAGCTTTCTTT. Protein product: CASSTGQGNTEAFF.